The entry that follows covers one TCR beta chain sequence. As yet, its antigen is unknown. Of the isolated RNA, all was reverse transcribed, and so the sequenced material was expressed TCRB transcripts. Here immunoSEQ multiplex PCR was the method, and the copy in TCRdb shows in-frame clones only, minus some. This sample carries about 140,000 clones, 9.5% to 10% of them seen once, and the ten largest clones take nearly 0.65%. The V gene's germline CDR1 is LGHNA and CDR2 YSLEER. V dropped 4 bases and J dropped 13; count of bases not matched to a gene: 13. The CDR3 consists of 14 residues. These data come from a study of beta chain features in type 1 diabetes. Study observations and caveats: Type 1 diabetes patients had TCRB CDR3s that were shorter (moderately but significantly so) in all four CD4+ subsets. Whether TCRB rearrangement is influenced by HLA type went unresolved here.

The sequencing sample was made of central memory CD4+ T cells from blood. The V and J genes are TRBV4-3 and TRBJ2-5, with 9 bases lining up with TRBD1. This clonotype was obtained from a woman in her thirties or forties in good health. The CDR3 DNA reads TGCGCCAGCAGCCCGGGACAGGGAATCCCGATGTGGTACTTC. It is translated as CASSPGQGIPMWYF.